What follows is one T cell receptor (beta chain) and its context. This sample is part of a study of CD8 T cells in ankylosing spondylitis. Each CDR3 protein gets one entry after TCRdb re-called the 5' RACE reads with MiXCR. The data contain 250,000 to 300,000 distinct CDR3 sequences, roughly 20% of them singletons. The source of this sequence is a male donor with ankylosing spondylitis or in good health (not recorded which). The sample was blood, either unsorted or a sorted T cell fraction (not recorded which).

The CDR3 here is CASSPQGENTEAFF. In DNA, the CDR3 is TGTGCCAGCAGCCCCCAGGGGGAGAACACTGAAGCTTTCTTT. This chain joins TRBV4-2 and TRBJ1-1; TRBD1 matches 7 bases. Trimming cost V 4 bases and J 1 base; bases outside gene matches: 3. The CDR3 length is 14 residues. Germline-derived CDR1 and CDR2 are LGHNA and YNFKEQ.